This T cell receptor beta chain originates from a study of shared clonotypes between healthy human individuals. Produced via immunoSEQ multiplex PCR; TCRdb's table is partial and in-frame only. The sample shows millions of clones, about 95% of them seen only once. CD45RO-negative, CCR7-positively selected cells formed the naive CD8 fraction, excluding terminally differentiated effector memory CD45RA+ cells. This clone appeared a single time. Germline CDR1 and CDR2: SGHRS and YFSETQ. The CDR3 is 17 residues long. With 4 bases clipped from V and 2 bases from J, the junction kept 11 bases outside the gene matches.

Sequenced sample: naive CD8+ T cells sorted from blood. The rearrangement uses TRBV5-1 and TRBJ2-3; the match to TRBD2 covers 9 bases. The sequence came from a man aged 18 to 35 in good health. The CDR3 bases are TGCGCCAGCAGCGCCCCGGCGGGAGGGTTCCCCACAGATACGCAGTATTTT. This sequence encodes CASSAPAGGFPTDTQYF.